This T cell receptor beta chain appears in the sequencing data of a study of T cell changes during pregnancy in multiple sclerosis. Data came from immunoSEQ multiplex PCR; TCRdb stores just in-frame clones and leaves some out. The sample yields around 96,000 clones, over 80% seen once. Unmatched junction bases numbered 7, after V lost 2 bases and J lost 2 bases. CDR3 length: 15 residues. CDR1 and CDR2 from the germline V gene are GTSNPN and SVGIG (reference sequence). The chain has TRBV30 and TRBJ2-7, with TRBD2 identical over 9 bases. This TCR was recovered from a female donor with multiple sclerosis, enrolled in a pregnancy study. The source was peripheral blood, collected in the first trimester of pregnancy. CDR3: CAWSISGSPPYEQYF. In DNA, the CDR3 is TGTGCCTGGAGTATTAGCGGGAGTCCCCCCTACGAGCAGTACTTC.